The rows below give T cell receptor beta chains drawn from one sample of a study of blood T cell repertoires in COVID-19. Clones were sequenced by immunoSEQ multiplex PCR, and TCRdb holds only the in-frame ones, with some missing. The data show 200,000 to 250,000 clones, 81% seen once. Sequencing was carried out using PBMCs or T cells enriched from blood (not recorded which). These TCRs come from a woman aged 50 to 65 with acute COVID-19. Each CDR3 is given with its conserved first and last residue. D genes are given only for firm matches. Size tells how often a clone was seen (once, few, many) or the class of an expanded clone, and some rows leave it out.

>.|few|TRBJ2-7|TRBV2
TGTGCCAGCAGCCCAACAGGGACCTCCTACGAGCAGTACTTC
CASSPTGTSYEQYF
>.|.|TRBJ2-1|TRBV5-1
TGCGCCAGCAGTTTACAACCGGGACAAAGCAATGAGCAGTTCTTC
CASSLQPGQSNEQFF
>.|.|TRBJ1-2|TRBV5-1
TGCGCCAGCAGCCCCCGAGGGGGGGACGGTGGCTACACCTTC
CASSPRGGDGGYTF
>.|.|TRBJ2-5|TRBV6-6
TGTGCCAGCTCCCGAGAGACCCAGTACTTC
CASSRETQYF
>.|.|TRBJ1-6|TRBV28
TGTGCCAGCAGTCCTGGCAGGGGCAGCTCCTATAATTCACCCCTCCACTTT
CASSPGRGSSYNSPLHF
>.|.|TRBJ1-2|TRBV4-1
TGCGCCAGCAGCCAAGATATGCAGGGGTGGGACTATGGCTACACCTTC
CASSQDMQGWDYGYTF
>.|few|TRBJ1-4|TRBV27
TGTGCCAGCAGTTCTTTTACAGAGTGGAATGAAAAACTGTTTTTT
CASSSFTEWNEKLFF
>.|.|TRBJ2-3|TRBV7-6
TGTGCCAGCAGCTTAGGGTTGACAACAGATACGCAGTATTTT
CASSLGLTTDTQYF
>TRBD2|.|TRBJ2-5|TRBV7-2
TGTGCCAGCAGCCAGAGAGCGGGGGCAGAGACCCAGTACTTC
CASSQRAGAETQYF
>TRBD2|.|TRBJ2-3|TRBV6-6
TGTGCCAGCAGTCTAGGGGGGGCTAGCGGGTTCTACAGCACAGATACGCAGTATTTT
CASSLGGASGFYSTDTQYF
>TRBD1|few|TRBJ1-1|TRBV10-3
TGTGCCATCAGTGAAGGACAGGGAGGGGTGAACACTGAAGCTTTCTTT
CAISEGQGGVNTEAFF
>.|.|TRBJ2-7|TRBV5-1
TGCGCCAGCAGCTTGTCCCCAGGGGTCTACGAGCAGTACTTC
CASSLSPGVYEQYF
>TRBD1|.|TRBJ2-7|TRBV29-1
TGCAGCGCCCAACCGGGACAGCGTGGGAACGAGCAGTACTTC
CSAQPGQRGNEQYF
>.|.|TRBJ1-1|TRBV29-1
TGCAGCGCACAGGACGGGGGTGCTGAAGCTTTCTTT
CSAQDGGAEAFF